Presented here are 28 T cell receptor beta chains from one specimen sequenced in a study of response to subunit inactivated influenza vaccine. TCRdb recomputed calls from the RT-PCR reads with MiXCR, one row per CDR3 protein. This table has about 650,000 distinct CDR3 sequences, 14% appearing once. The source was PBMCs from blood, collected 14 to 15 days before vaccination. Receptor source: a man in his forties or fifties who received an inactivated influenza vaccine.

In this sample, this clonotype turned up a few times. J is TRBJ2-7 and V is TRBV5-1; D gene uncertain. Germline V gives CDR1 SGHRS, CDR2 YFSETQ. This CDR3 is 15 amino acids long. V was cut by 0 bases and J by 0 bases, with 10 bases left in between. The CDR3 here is CASSLAQEHSYEQYF. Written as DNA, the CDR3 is TGCGCCAGCAGCTTGGCTCAGGAACACTCCTACGAGCAGTACTTC.

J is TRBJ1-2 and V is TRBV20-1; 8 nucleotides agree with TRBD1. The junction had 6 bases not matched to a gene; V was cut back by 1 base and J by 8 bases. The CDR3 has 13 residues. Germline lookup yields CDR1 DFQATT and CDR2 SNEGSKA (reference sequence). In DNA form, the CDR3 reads TGCAGTGCTAGAGGGGACAGGTCTTCGGGCTACACCTTC. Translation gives CSARGDRSSGYTF.

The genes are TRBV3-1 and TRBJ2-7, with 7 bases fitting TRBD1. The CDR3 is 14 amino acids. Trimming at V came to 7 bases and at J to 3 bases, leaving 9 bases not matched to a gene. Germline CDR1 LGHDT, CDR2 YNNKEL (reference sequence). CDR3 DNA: TGTGCCAGCACCTCCAGGGACAGCAACTACGAGCAGTACTTC. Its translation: CASTSRDSNYEQYF.

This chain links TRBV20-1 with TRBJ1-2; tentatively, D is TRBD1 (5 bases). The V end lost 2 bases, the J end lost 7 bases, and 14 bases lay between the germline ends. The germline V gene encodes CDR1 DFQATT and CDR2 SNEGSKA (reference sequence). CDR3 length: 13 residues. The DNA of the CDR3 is TGCAGTGCTAGACTAAAACCGGGGCTTGGCTACACCTTC. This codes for CSARLKPGLGYTF.

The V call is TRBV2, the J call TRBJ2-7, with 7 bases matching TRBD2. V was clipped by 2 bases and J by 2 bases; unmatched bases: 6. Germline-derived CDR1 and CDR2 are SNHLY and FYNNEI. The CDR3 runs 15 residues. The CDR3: CASSELGRDPYEQYF. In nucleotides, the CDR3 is TGTGCCAGCAGTGAATTGGGGAGGGATCCCTACGAGCAGTACTTC.

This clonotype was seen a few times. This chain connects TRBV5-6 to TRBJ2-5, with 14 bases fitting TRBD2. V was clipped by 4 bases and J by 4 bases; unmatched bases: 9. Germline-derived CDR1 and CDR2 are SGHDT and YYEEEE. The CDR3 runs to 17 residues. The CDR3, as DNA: TGTGCCAGCAGCCCGCGGACTAGCGGGGGGCCACGAGAGACCCAGTACTTC. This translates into CASSPRTSGGPRETQYF.

DNA for the CDR3: TGTGCCAGCGCCAGGGGACCCTACGAGCAGTACTTC. The encoded protein is CASARGPYEQYF. The chain has TRBV6-2 or TRBV6-3 and TRBJ2-7, with a possible D match to TRBD1 (6 bases). CDR1 is MNHEY and CDR2 is SVGEGT in the germline V gene. The CDR3 is 12 amino acids. The germline V and J ends were trimmed by 8 bases and 2 bases, with 10 bases remaining between them.

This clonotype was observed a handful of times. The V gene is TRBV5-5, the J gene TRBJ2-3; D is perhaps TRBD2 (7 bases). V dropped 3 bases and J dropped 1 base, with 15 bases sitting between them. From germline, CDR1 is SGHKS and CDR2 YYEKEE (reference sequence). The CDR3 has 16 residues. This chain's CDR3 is CASSWRGGAGTDTQYF. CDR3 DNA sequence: TGTGCCAGCAGCTGGAGAGGGGGGGCTGGCACAGATACGCAGTATTTT. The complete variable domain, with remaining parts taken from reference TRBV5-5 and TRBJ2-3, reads DAGVTQSPTHLIKTRGQQVTLRCSPISGHKSVSWYQQVLGQGPQFIFQYYEKEERGRGNFPDRFSARQFPNYSSELNVNALLLGDSALYLCASSWRGGAGTDTQYFGPGTRLTVL.

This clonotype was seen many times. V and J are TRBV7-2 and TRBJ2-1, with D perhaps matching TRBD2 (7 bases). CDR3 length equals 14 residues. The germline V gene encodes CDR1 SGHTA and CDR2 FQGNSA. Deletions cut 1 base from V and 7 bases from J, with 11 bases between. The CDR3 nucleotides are TGTGCCAGCAGCTTAGTGGGGGGGCCAAATGAGCAGTTCTTC. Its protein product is CASSLVGGPNEQFF.

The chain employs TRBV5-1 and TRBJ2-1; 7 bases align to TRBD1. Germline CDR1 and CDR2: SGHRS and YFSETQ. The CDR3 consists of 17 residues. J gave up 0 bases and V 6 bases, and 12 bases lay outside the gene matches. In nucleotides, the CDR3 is TGCGCCAGCACTCTGACAGGGTCCCTGAGCTCCTACAATGAGCAGTTCTTC. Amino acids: CASTLTGSLSSYNEQFF. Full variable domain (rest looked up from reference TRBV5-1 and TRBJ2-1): KAGVTQTPRYLIKTRGQQVTLSCSPISGHRSVSWYQQTPGQGLQFLFEYFSETQRNKGNFPGRFSGRQFSNSRSEMNVSTLELGDSALYLCASTLTGSLSSYNEQFFGPGTRLTVL.

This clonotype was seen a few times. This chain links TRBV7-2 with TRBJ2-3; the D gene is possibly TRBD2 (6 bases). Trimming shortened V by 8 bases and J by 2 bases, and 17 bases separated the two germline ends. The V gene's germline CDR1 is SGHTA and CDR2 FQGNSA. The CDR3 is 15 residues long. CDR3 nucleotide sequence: TGTGCCAGCTGCCTTAACGCGGGAACCACAGATACGCAGTATTTT. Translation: CASCLNAGTTDTQYF.

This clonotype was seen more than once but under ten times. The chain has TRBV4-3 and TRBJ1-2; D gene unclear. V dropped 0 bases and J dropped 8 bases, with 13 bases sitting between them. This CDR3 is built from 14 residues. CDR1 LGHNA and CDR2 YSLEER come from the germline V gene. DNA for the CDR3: TGCGCCAGCAGCCAAGAGGCAGCTTGGAGCGGCTACACCTTC. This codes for CASSQEAAWSGYTF.

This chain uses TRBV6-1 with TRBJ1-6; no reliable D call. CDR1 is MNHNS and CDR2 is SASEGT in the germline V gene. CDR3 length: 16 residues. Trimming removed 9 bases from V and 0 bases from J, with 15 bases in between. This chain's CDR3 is CASRRDLSSYNSPLHF. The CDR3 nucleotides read TGTGCCAGTAGGCGAGATCTTAGCTCCTATAATTCACCCCTCCACTTT.

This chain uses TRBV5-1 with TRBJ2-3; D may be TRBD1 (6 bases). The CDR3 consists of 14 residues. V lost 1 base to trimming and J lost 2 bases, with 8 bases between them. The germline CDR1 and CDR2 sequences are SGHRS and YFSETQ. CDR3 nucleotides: TGCGCCAGCAGCTTGACAGGGCCCACAGATACGCAGTATTTT. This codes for CASSLTGPTDTQYF.

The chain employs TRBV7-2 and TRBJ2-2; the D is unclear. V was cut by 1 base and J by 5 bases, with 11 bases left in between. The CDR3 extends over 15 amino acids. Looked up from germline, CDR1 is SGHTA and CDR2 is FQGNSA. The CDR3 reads CASSLEGYGTGELFF. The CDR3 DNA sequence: TGTGCCAGCAGCTTAGAGGGTTACGGAACCGGGGAGCTGTTTTTT.

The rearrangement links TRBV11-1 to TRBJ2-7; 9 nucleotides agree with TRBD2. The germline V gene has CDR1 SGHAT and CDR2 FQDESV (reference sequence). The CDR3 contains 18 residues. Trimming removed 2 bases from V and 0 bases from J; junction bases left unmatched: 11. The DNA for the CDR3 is TGTGCCAGCAGCTTATGGGGACTAGCTACCTCGAGCTCCTACGAGCAGTACTTC. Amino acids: CASSLWGLATSSSYEQYF.

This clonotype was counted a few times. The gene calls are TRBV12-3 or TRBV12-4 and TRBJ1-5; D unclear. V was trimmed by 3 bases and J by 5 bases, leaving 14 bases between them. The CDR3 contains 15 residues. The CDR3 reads CASSFRGPTYQPQHF. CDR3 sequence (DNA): TGTGCCAGCAGTTTTAGAGGACCAACTTATCAGCCCCAGCATTTT.

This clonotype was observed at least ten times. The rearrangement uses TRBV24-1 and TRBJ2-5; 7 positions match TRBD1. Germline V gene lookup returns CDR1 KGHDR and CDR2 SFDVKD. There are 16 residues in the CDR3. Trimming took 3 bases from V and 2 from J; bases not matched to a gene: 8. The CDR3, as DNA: TGTGCCACCAGTGATCCCGGACAGGACCTGCAAGAGACCCAGTACTTC. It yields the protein CATSDPGQDLQETQYF.

The CDR3 DNA is TGTGCCAGCAGCTTAGCACTAGCGGGGGAGTATAGCACAGATACGCAGTATTTT. Encoded protein: CASSLALAGEYSTDTQYF. The rearrangement joins TRBV7-6 to TRBJ2-3; the match to TRBD2 covers 11 bases. The CDR3 is 18 amino acids. The V gene end was trimmed by 0 bases and the J gene end by 0 bases; junction bases not matched to a gene: 5. Germline V gene lookup returns CDR1 SGHVS and CDR2 FNYEAQ.

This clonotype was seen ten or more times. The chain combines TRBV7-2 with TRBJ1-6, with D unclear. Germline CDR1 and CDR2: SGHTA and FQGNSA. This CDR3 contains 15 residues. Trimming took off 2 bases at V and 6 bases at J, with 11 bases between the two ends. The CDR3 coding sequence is TGTGCCAGCAGCTTACAGGAGGGATCTAATTCACCCCTCCACTTT. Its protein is CASSLQEGSNSPLHF. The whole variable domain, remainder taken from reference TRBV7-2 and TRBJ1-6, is GAGVSQSPSNKVTEKGKDVELRCDPISGHTALYWYRQSLGQGLEFLIYFQGNSAPDKSGLPSDRFSAERTGGSVSTLTIQRTQQEDSAVYLCASSLQEGSNSPLHFGNGTRLTVT.

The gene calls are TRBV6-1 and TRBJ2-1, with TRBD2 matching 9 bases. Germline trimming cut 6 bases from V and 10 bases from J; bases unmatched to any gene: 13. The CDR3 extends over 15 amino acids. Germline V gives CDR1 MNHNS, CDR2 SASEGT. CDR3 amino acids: CASSLRVAGVGEQFF. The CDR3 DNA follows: TGTGCCAGCAGCCTCCGGGTAGCGGGAGTTGGGGAGCAGTTCTTC.

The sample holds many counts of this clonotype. The CDR3 reads CAISTGESPLHF. DNA for the CDR3: TGTGCCATCAGTACAGGGGAATCACCCCTCCACTTT. The chain links TRBV10-3 to TRBJ1-6; 7 nucleotides align to TRBD1. The CDR3 extends over 12 amino acids. The ends lost 5 bases at V and 10 bases at J; junction bases unmatched: 2. Germline lookup yields CDR1 ENHRY and CDR2 SYGVKD.

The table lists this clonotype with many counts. The DNA of the CDR3 is TGTGCCACCAGCAGCGGGGGTGAGCAGTTCTTC. Its protein is CATSSGGEQFF. J is TRBJ2-1 and V is TRBV15, with TRBD2 as a possible D gene (6 bases). The CDR3 has 11 residues. The germline CDR1 and CDR2 sequences are LNHNV and YYDKDF (reference sequence). The V gene lost 3 bases and the J gene lost 9 bases, with 6 bases spanning the gap. The full variable domain, rest sourced from reference TRBV15 and TRBJ2-1, is DAMVIQNPRYQVTQFGKPVTLSCSQTLNHNVMYWYQQKSSQAPKLLFHYYDKDFNNEADTPDNFQSRRPNTSFCFLDIRSPGLGDTAMYLCATSSGGEQFFGPGTRLTVL.

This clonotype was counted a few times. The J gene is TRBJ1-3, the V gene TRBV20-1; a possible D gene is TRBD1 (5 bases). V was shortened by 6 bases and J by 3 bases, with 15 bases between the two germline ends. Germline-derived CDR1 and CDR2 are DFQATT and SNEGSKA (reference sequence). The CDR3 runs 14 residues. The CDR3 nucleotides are TGCAGTGCAAGGGGCAGGGAGAGTGGAAACACCATATATTTT. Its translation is CSARGRESGNTIYF.

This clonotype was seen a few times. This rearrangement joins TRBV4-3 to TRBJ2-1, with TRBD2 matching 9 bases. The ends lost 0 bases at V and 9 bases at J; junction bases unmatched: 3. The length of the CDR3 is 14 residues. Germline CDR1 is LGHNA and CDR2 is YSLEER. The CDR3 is CASSQEFSGSEQFF. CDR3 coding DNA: TGCGCCAGCAGCCAAGAGTTTAGCGGGAGTGAGCAGTTCTTC.

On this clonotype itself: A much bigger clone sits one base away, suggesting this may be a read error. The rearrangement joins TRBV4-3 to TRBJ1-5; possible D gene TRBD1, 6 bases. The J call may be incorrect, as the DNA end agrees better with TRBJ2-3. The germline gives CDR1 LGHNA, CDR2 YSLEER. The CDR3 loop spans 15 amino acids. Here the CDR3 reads CASSQEVQGDQPQYF. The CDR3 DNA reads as TGCGCCAGCAGCCAAGAAGTACAGGGTGATCAGCCCCAGTATTTT.

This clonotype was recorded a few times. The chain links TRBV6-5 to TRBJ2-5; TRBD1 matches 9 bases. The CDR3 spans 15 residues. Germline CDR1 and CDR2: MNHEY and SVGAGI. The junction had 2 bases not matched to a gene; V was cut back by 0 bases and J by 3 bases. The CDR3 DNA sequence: TGTGCCAGCAGTTACTCGGGACAGGGAAAAGAGACCCAGTACTTC. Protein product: CASSYSGQGKETQYF.

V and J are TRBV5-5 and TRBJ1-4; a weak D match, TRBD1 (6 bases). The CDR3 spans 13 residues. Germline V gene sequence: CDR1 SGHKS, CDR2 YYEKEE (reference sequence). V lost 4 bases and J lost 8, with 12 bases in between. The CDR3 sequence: CASSVTGIEKLFF. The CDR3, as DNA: TGTGCCAGCAGCGTAACAGGGATCGAAAAACTGTTTTTT.